Presented here are 8 T cell receptor beta chains from one specimen sequenced in a study of T cells in Graves' hyperthyroidism and ophthalmopathy. Amplification yielded TCR beta CDR3 regions, with RNA transcripts as the source. HTBI primers were used for first-round RT-PCR of the TCR CDR3. From the multiplex PCR reads, TCRdb called clonotypes with MiXCR, one entry per CDR3 protein. This sample has approximately 520,000 distinct CDR3 sequences, with 24% found just once. The sample taken for sequencing was blood. These receptors were collected from a woman aged 25 to 39 with Graves' ophthalmopathy.

Worth noting for this clonotype: A much larger clone differs from this one at a single base, so this may be a read error. The chain recombines TRBV6-1 with TRBJ1-1, with unresolved D. Trimming took off 6 bases at V and 0 bases at J, with 14 bases between the two ends. The V gene's germline CDR1 is MNHNS and CDR2 SASEGT. This CDR3 has 15 amino acids. CDR3 loop: CASRLGIGLNTEAFF. The CDR3 region has the DNA TGTGCCAGCAGACTAGGGATAGGGCTGAACACTGAAGCTTTCTTT.

This clonotype has more than one count but fewer than ten. V and J are TRBV4-2 and TRBJ1-3, with unresolved D. The CDR3 is made up of 16 amino acids. Per germline, CDR1 LGHNA and CDR2 YNFKEQ. V was trimmed by 0 bases and J by 0 bases, leaving 9 bases between them. The CDR3 coding sequence is TGTGCCAGCAGCCAAGAGTACGGTCGCTCTGGAAACACCATATATTTT. It translates to CASSQEYGRSGNTIYF.

This clonotype came up many times. The CDR3 nucleotides read TGTGCCAGCAGCTTAGCGGGGGGTTCGAATCAGCCCCAGCATTTT. It is translated as CASSLAGGSNQPQHF. V and J are TRBV7-2 and TRBJ1-5, with a possible D match to TRBD1 (5 bases). Germline CDR1 and CDR2: SGHTA and FQGNSA. V lost 0 bases and J 4 bases, leaving 10 bases between the germline ends. The CDR3 sequence is 15 residues long.

This clonotype was found a few times. The gene calls are TRBV7-2 and TRBJ1-6, with D possibly matching TRBD1 (6 bases). There are 15 residues in the CDR3. V lost 4 bases and J lost 7, with 14 bases in between. Per the germline V gene, CDR1 is SGHTA and CDR2 is FQGNSA. The CDR3 DNA follows: TGTGCCAGCAGCTCTGGACAGACCAGGAATTCACCCCTCCACTTT. It specifies CASSSGQTRNSPLHF.

The chain has TRBV6-1 and TRBJ1-5, with TRBD1 identical over 9 bases. The CDR3 has 17 residues. J was trimmed by 1 base and V by 6 bases; bases with no gene match: 10. The germline gives CDR1 MNHNS, CDR2 SASEGT. The CDR3 DNA reads as TGTGCCAGCAGCCCCCGGGACAGGGTTAACAGCAATCAGCCCCAGCATTTT. Its protein product is CASSPRDRVNSNQPQHF.

This clonotype was recorded many times. V usage is TRBV7-9 and J usage is TRBJ2-5; D is perhaps TRBD1 or TRBD2 (6 bases each). The CDR3 runs 15 residues. Germline V lookup: CDR1 SEHNR, CDR2 FQNEAQ (reference sequence). V lost 1 base and J lost 5, with 14 bases in between. The CDR3 spells CASSLVEGGWETQYF. The CDR3 DNA is TGTGCCAGCAGCTTAGTTGAGGGGGGCTGGGAGACCCAGTACTTC.

At least ten counts were recorded for this clonotype. V gene TRBV29-1 combines with J gene TRBJ1-5; D is unresolved. Per germline, CDR1 SQVTM and CDR2 ANQGSEA. Trimming cost V 3 bases and J 0 bases, with 9 bases left between them. The CDR3 runs 14 residues. For the CDR3, the DNA is TGCAGCGTTGAGGTGACCGGTAGCAATCAGCCCCAGCATTTT. Protein product: CSVEVTGSNQPQHF.

The V gene is TRBV9, the J gene TRBJ1-1; perhaps TRBD1 as D (6 bases). The CDR3 has 18 residues. Germline lookup yields CDR1 SGDLS and CDR2 YYNGEE. V lost 0 bases and J 4 bases, leaving 22 bases between the germline ends. CDR3 residues: CASSVGVNRADYSTEAFF. The CDR3 bases are TGTGCCAGCAGCGTAGGGGTAAACAGGGCGGATTACAGCACTGAAGCTTTCTTT.